This T cell receptor beta chain was identified in a study of identical twins (dated by TCRdb to between 2015 and 2016). The study in broad terms: To test whether fetal clonotypes persist, this study deep-sequenced TCR alpha and beta repertoires from monozygotic twins, from unrelated adults of various ages, and from cord blood. To rule out contamination, replicate twin experiments were performed at different times with different library preparation protocols.

The receptor library was made with 5' RACE. Instrument on record: Illumina HiSeq 2000. A universal primer binding site was added through template switching, and the final cDNA carried a unique molecular identifier so that TCR cDNA molecules could be counted accurately. Specific primers in the conserved constant-segment region were used to synthesize first-strand cDNA for the TCR alpha and beta chains. To control for contamination, every cDNA library was double barcoded, receiving both a SMART-Mk sample barcode and Illumina barcodes. TruSeq adapter sequences along with Illumina sample barcodes were introduced in two successive PCR steps. Sequencing of the TCR alpha and beta cDNA libraries was done on the Illumina HiSeq platform using custom primers. In the source study's methods: Unique molecular identifiers were extracted from raw reads with MiGEC, and CDR3 positions were determined with MiXCR. Recombination models were inferred per individual with the repgenHMM and IGoR tools using an EM algorithm. The tcR package in R was used for shared clonotype analysis, with sharing normalized by the product of cloneset sizes. To study raw recombination free of thymic and clonal selection effects, out-of-frame nonproductive sequences were analyzed. In TCRdb, the public reads were trimmed at Q25 with fastp and aligned with MiXCR, with productive beta chains retained. Entries are consolidated by CDR3 protein sequence, retaining the most common genes and DNA. The V and J calls follow TCRdb's processing rather than the paper's. Within this sample are around 490,000 distinct CDR3 sequences, with 13% to 15% of them counted one time only. The ten most abundant clones make up approximately 1% of the sample.

All donors were healthy Caucasians. Three pairs of female monozygotic twins, all aged about 18 to 30 years, made up the twin cohort. Positive isolation kits from Invitrogen were used to isolate the CD4+ and CD8+ T cell populations. Points the paper makes about the study in general: Fewer insertions were carried by abundant cord blood beta clonotypes, a similar but weaker trend appeared in young adult naive repertoires, and no such trend appeared in memory repertoires. Invariant T cells such as MAIT and iNKT could partly confound zero-insertion analyses, although diverse VJ usage argued against such confounding for most clonotypes. Conclusions relied on cross-sectional statistical analysis, since the same donors could not be followed over many years. Out-of-frame TCR alpha sharing in monozygotic twins was systematically underestimated by recombination models, whereas sharing between unrelated individuals was in agreement with the recombination models. Compared with coincidental sharing between unrelated individuals, out-of-frame TCR alpha sequences shared between twins had an excess of sequences with low generation probability. Excess twin sharing in beta out-of-frame sequences was weaker because fewer shared sequences lowered the signal-to-noise ratio.

The table lists this clonotype with a few counts. Its antigen remains unidentified. No much larger clone exists at a distance of one base, and base qualities are not known. These sequences were also reported in another study, on yellow fever vaccine responses in identical twins. As that second paper reports: The authors reported that the T cell response to vaccination in identical twins appeared partly convergent and partly personalized. Focusing on identical twins, the study followed the T cell clones that responded to the vaccine, and did so with precision.

Sample: CD4+ T cells sorted from blood. The sequence derives from a woman between 18 and 29 years old in good health.

For the CDR3, the sequence is CSARGDRSESNYGYTF. The bases are TGCAGTGCTAGAGGGGACAGGTCTGAGTCTAACTATGGCTACACCTTC. The V and J genes are TRBV20-1 and TRBJ1-2, and 8 bases in between align with TRBD1. CDR1 and CDR2, looked up from the germline V gene (reference sequence), are DFQATT and SNEGSKA. The germline V and J ends show losses of 1 base and 0 bases respectively, and no gene match explains 7 bases of the junction. The CDR3 runs 16 amino acids, cysteine and phenylalanine included. The CDR3 DNA has 48 bases and is translated from base 1.